This T cell receptor (beta chain) was sequenced in a study of blood T cell repertoires in COVID-19. Per the original data handling: Reference gene primers were amplified, and this amplification served to estimate nucleated cell counts. The protocol was immunoSEQ multiplex PCR, while the TCRdb copy is restricted to in-frame clones and leaves out a portion. V and J calls and clone size are those listed in that table; D and trimming were worked out from the DNA. This table has around 100,000 clones, about 85% appearing once. This CDR3 has 14 residues. V lost 0 bases and J lost 5, with 11 bases in between. Per the germline V gene, CDR1 is KGHSH and CDR2 is LQKENI.

The rearrangement uses TRBV18 and TRBJ2-7; weak D call: TRBD1 (6 bases). The receptor was derived from a human donor in a cohort sampled during active COVID-19. Sequenced material: peripheral blood. Here the CDR3 reads CASSPPGRGHEQYF. The CDR3 nucleotides read TGTGCCAGCTCACCACCCGGCAGGGGACACGAGCAGTACTTC.